This TCR beta chain is drawn from a study of T cells in Graves' hyperthyroidism and ophthalmopathy. Template material for amplifying TCR beta CDR3 regions consisted of RNA transcripts. A first-round RT-PCR of the TCR CDR3 used the HTBI primer set. TCRdb fed the multiplex PCR reads into MiXCR, producing one record per CDR3 protein. The sample records about 400,000 distinct CDR3 sequences, about 15% being singletons. Source material for PBMCs was 9 to 10 ml fresh peripheral blood. This clonotype has just a few counts. Germline V CDR1 and CDR2: SEHNR, FQNEAQ (reference sequence). This CDR3 is 16 amino acids long. J gave up 6 bases and V 5 bases, and 12 bases lay outside the gene matches.

This receptor was taken from a young man with Graves' ophthalmopathy. The chain uses TRBV7-9 and TRBJ2-7; 11 positions match TRBD1. Material: blood. The CDR3 DNA reads TGTGCCAGCAGCATATACGGGACAGGGGGACACGGCGAGCAGTACTTC. Its protein is CASSIYGTGGHGEQYF.